The rows below give T cell receptor beta chains drawn from one sample of a study of blood T cell repertoires in COVID-19. Profiled with immunoSEQ multiplex PCR; TCRdb holds only in-frame clones, not every one. The data show some 110,000 clones, about 86% seen once. The sequencing sample was made of peripheral blood. The receptors shown here come from a man older than 75 with acute or convalescent COVID-19. Each CDR3 is given with its conserved first and last residue. The D gene is left open where the match is weak. Clone sizes are given selectively: once, few, many, or a class where the clone is expanded.

>TRBJ1-3|TRBV3-1/TRBV3-2|.|.|13
TGTGCCAGCAGTCCCGGGGCCAGGGGCACCATATATTTT
CASSPGARGTIYF
>TRBJ2-2|TRBV5-1|.|TRBD1|16
TGCGCCAGCAGCTTTTGGACAGGGGCCGACACCGGGGAGCTGTTTTTT
CASSFWTGADTGELFF
>TRBJ1-1|TRBV7-2|.|TRBD1|13
TGTGCCAGCAGCTTACAGGGGGCCACTGAAGCTTTCTTT
CASSLQGATEAFF
>TRBJ1-1|TRBV5-1|.|TRBD1|16
TGCGCCAGCAGCCCACCGGGACAGGGTAGGAACACTGAAGCTTTCTTT
CASSPPGQGRNTEAFF
>TRBJ2-7|TRBV2|.|TRBD1|14
TGTGCCAGCACCGTACAGGGGACGGGGTTCGAGCAGTACTTC
CASTVQGTGFEQYF
>TRBJ1-6|TRBV27|.|.|18
TGTGCCAGCAGTTTATCCCGGGGGATTAGCTCCTATAATTCACCCCTCCACTTT
CASSLSRGISSYNSPLHF
>TRBJ1-1|TRBV29-1|.|TRBD1|14
TGCAGCGTTGCGGGGACAGGCTTGAACACTGAAGCTTTCTTT
CSVAGTGLNTEAFF
>TRBJ2-1|TRBV5-1|.|.|13
TGCGCCAGCAGCTCCCTTGCGGACAATGAGCAGTTCTTC
CASSSLADNEQFF
>TRBJ2-2|TRBV2|.|TRBD1|14
TGTGCCAGCAAGGGACAGGGGGTCACCGGGGAGCTGTTTTTT
CASKGQGVTGELFF
>TRBJ1-1|TRBV28|many|.|15
TGTGCCAGCAGTTTATTTCCCAACTCGAACACTGAAGCTTTCTTT
CASSLFPNSNTEAFF
>TRBJ1-4|TRBV7-6|.|TRBD1|15
TGTGCCAGCAGCTTAGGACAGGGTTTATATGAAAAACTGTTTTTT
CASSLGQGLYEKLFF
>TRBJ1-3|TRBV7-6|.|.|15
TGTGCCAGCGCAAAAGGGGGGGACTCTGGAAACACCATATATTTT
CASAKGGDSGNTIYF
>TRBJ2-3|TRBV5-1|.|TRBD1|19
TGCGCCAGCAGCGCAGGGGACAGGGGTATATACTCTAGCACAGATACGCAGTATTTT
CASSAGDRGIYSSTDTQYF
>TRBJ1-5|TRBV4-1|.|.|12
TGCGCCAGCAGCCACCCTGATCAGCCCCAGCATTTT
CASSHPDQPQHF
>TRBJ1-2|TRBV11-2|.|TRBD1|15
TGTGCCAGCAGCTTCTCAACAGGGGCCAACTATGGCTACACCTTC
CASSFSTGANYGYTF
>TRBJ1-2|TRBV3-1/TRBV3-2|.|.|15
TGTGCCAGCAGCCATAGACAGGCGGGTAACTATGGCTACACCTTC
CASSHRQAGNYGYTF
>TRBJ1-2|TRBV28|once|.|11
TGTGCCAGCAGGTCAACCGGGGGCTACACCTTC
CASRSTGGYTF
>TRBJ2-3|TRBV30|few|.|16
TGTGCCTGGAGTACTAGCTCGGGACGAAGCACAGATACGCAGTATTTT
CAWSTSSGRSTDTQYF
>TRBJ1-5|TRBV29-1|.|TRBD1|13
TGCAGCGTGTGGACAGGTAGCAATCAGCCCCAGCATTTT
CSVWTGSNQPQHF
>TRBJ2-7|TRBV28|.|.|16
TGTGCCAGCACCGTGGGGGGGCCCCTTCTATCCTACGAGCAGTACTTC
CASTVGGPLLSYEQYF
>TRBJ2-7|TRBV29-1|.|.|12
TGCAGCGCGGCCCAGGGTACGTACGAGCAGTACTTC
CSAAQGTYEQYF
>TRBJ1-5|TRBV6-5|.|TRBD1|15
TGTGCCAGCAGTTACGGCAGGGGGCAGGGTCAGCCCCAGCATTTT
CASSYGRGQGQPQHF
>TRBJ2-5|TRBV19|.|.|14
TGTGCCAGTAGTATAGGGGCGCGGGTGGAGACCCAGTACTTC
CASSIGARVETQYF
>TRBJ2-3|TRBV3-1/TRBV3-2|.|TRBD1|14
TGTGCCAGCAGCCACAGGGGGAGCACAGATACGCAGTATTTT
CASSHRGSTDTQYF
>TRBJ1-6|TRBV6-5|.|.|12
TGTGCCAGCAGGTCAGGGAACTCACCCCTCCACTTT
CASRSGNSPLHF
>TRBJ2-7|TRBV6-5|.|.|13
TGTGCCAGCAGGTCGGACAAGCCCTACGAGCAGTACTTC
CASRSDKPYEQYF
>TRBJ2-2|TRBV6-5|.|TRBD1|13
TGTGCCAGCAACACAGGGGCAAGCGGGGAGCTGTTTTTT
CASNTGASGELFF
>TRBJ2-1|TRBV4-2|.|TRBD2|14
TGTGCCAGCTCGCAGGGCGGGAGACCGCATGAGCAGTTCTTC
CASSQGGRPHEQFF
>TRBJ2-7|TRBV28|once|TRBD2|18
TGTGCCAGCACTAATCGGCTGGATCTAGCGGGGTTGATTTACGAGCAGTACTTC
CASTNRLDLAGLIYEQYF
>TRBJ2-2|TRBV6-2/TRBV6-3|.|TRBD1|16
TGTGCCAGCAGTTACTCCGACAGGGAGAACACCGGGGAGCTGTTTTTT
CASSYSDRENTGELFF
>TRBJ2-3|TRBV6-5|.|.|15
TGTGCCAGCAGCGTTAAGGGGGTCGGCACAGATACGCAGTATTTT
CASSVKGVGTDTQYF
>TRBJ2-7|TRBV18|.|TRBD1|16
TGTGCCAGCTCACCAAGTGACAGGGGTCCTCCCTACGAGCAGTACTTC
CASSPSDRGPPYEQYF
>TRBJ2-5|TRBV2|.|TRBD2|14
TGTGCCAGCAGTGAACTAGCGGGAGTAGAGACCCAGTACTTC
CASSELAGVETQYF
>TRBJ2-2|TRBV5-1|once|TRBD1|15
TGCGCCAGCAGCATCGACAGGGGTGGGACCGGGGAGCTGTTTTTT
CASSIDRGGTGELFF
>TRBJ2-7|TRBV25-1|.|.|14
TGTGCCAGCAGTGAATTCGGGGGATCCTACGAGCAGTACTTC
CASSEFGGSYEQYF
>TRBJ1-4|TRBV9|.|.|17
TGTGCCAGCAGCGTAGGTCTTGTGGGGGCGCGGGATGAAAAACTGTTTTTT
CASSVGLVGARDEKLFF
>TRBJ1-5|TRBV7-9|.|.|15
TGTGCCAGCAGCTTAGTCGGACAGCGCTATCAGCCCCAGCATTTT
CASSLVGQRYQPQHF
>TRBJ2-5|TRBV24-1|.|TRBD1|14
TGTGCCACCAGTGATTCGGACAGGGAAGAGACCCAGTACTTC
CATSDSDREETQYF
>TRBJ1-5|TRBV10-3|.|.|15
TGTGCCATCAGTGAGGGACAGTCTCGCAATCAGCCCCAGCATTTT
CAISEGQSRNQPQHF
>TRBJ1-2|TRBV27|.|.|13
TGTGCCAGCAGTTCCACGATCCAGGATGGCTACACCTTC
CASSSTIQDGYTF
>TRBJ2-6|TRBV15|.|.|15
TGTGCCACCAGCAGGCAGGGGTCCGGGGCCAACGTCCTGACTTTC
CATSRQGSGANVLTF
>TRBJ2-7|TRBV6-5|.|TRBD1|14
TGTGCCAGCAGTTGGGGACAGGGTTTGTACGAGCAGTACTTC
CASSWGQGLYEQYF
>TRBJ2-7|TRBV7-9|.|TRBD1|15
TGTGCCAGCAGCAGAGGGGGCAGACGCTCCTACGAGCAGTACTTC
CASSRGGRRSYEQYF
>TRBJ2-6|TRBV5-1|.|.|17
TGCGCCAGCAGCCAGACCCAGGGGGGCTCTGGGGCCAACGTCCTGACTTTC
CASSQTQGGSGANVLTF
>TRBJ1-1|TRBV7-9|few|.|13
TGTGCCAGCAGCTTACAGGGGAACACTGAAGCTTTCTTT
CASSLQGNTEAFF
>TRBJ2-5|TRBV7-2|.|.|14
TGTGCCAGCAGCCGCAGCGGGCACCAAGAGACCCAGTACTTC
CASSRSGHQETQYF
>TRBJ1-6|TRBV3-1/TRBV3-2|.|.|15
TGTGCCAGCAGCCAAGAGCGAAGGGGGATTTCACCCCTCCACTTT
CASSQERRGISPLHF
>TRBJ1-1|TRBV30|.|.|13
TGTGCCTGGAGTGTAAGGAGGGAAACTGAAGCTTTCTTT
CAWSVRRETEAFF
>TRBJ2-7|TRBV27|once|TRBD2|14
TGTGCCAGCAGGAGACTAGCGGGAGACTACGAGCAGTACTTC
CASRRLAGDYEQYF
>TRBJ1-1|TRBV5-1|.|TRBD1|18
TGCGCCAGCAGCCTGAAACCGGGACAGGGGGCGAGTGCCACTGAAGCTTTCTTT
CASSLKPGQGASATEAFF
>TRBJ2-1|TRBV29-1|.|.|14
TGCAGCGTTGCTGTTGGGGGCCGACTGGGTGAGCAGTTCTTC
CSVAVGGRLGEQFF
>TRBJ2-7|TRBV3-1/TRBV3-2|.|.|12
TGTGCCAGCAGCCAGCGAGCCTACGAGCAGTACTTC
CASSQRAYEQYF
>TRBJ2-3|TRBV11-2|few|.|15
TGTGCCAGCAGCTTAACTACTCCTAGCACAGATACGCAGTATTTT
CASSLTTPSTDTQYF
>TRBJ2-2|TRBV7-2|few|.|16
TGTGCCAGCAGCCCCAAGAGGGCCGGGTCGGCCGGGGAGCTGTTTTTT
CASSPKRAGSAGELFF
>TRBJ2-5|TRBV19|.|.|11
TGTGCCAGTAGGGCTTACGAGACCCAGTACTTC
CASRAYETQYF
>TRBJ1-5|TRBV2|.|.|13
TGTGCCAGCAGTGTTCGGAGCAATCAGCCCCAGCATTTT
CASSVRSNQPQHF
>TRBJ2-5|TRBV7-2|.|.|14
TGTGCCAGCAGCCGTGTTAACGGGTTGGAGACCCAGTACTTC
CASSRVNGLETQYF